The 28 T cell receptor beta chains in this list originate from one sample, sequenced in a study of T cell responses to AZD1222 COVID-19 vaccine. Sequenced by immunoSEQ multiplex PCR; TCRdb stores in-frame clones only, minus some. The sample has fewer than 95,000 clones, around 91% seen once; the top ten hold about 28%. The sequencing used peripheral blood, collected on day 0 of AZD1222 vaccination. The receptors were gathered from an adult in good health.

V and J are TRBV7-9 and TRBJ1-1; D unclear. This CDR3 region has 12 residues. V lost 5 bases, J lost 6 bases, and 10 bases lay in between. Germline values: CDR1 SEHNR, CDR2 FQNEAQ (reference sequence). CDR3 nucleotides: TGTGCCAGCAGCCTAGGACGCCCTGAAGCTTTCTTT. Protein: CASSLGRPEAFF.

The J gene is TRBJ1-1, the V gene TRBV5-1, with 7 bases fitting TRBD1. V lost 4 bases and J lost 4; bases outside the gene matches: 4. The length of the CDR3 is 13 residues. Germline CDR1 and CDR2: SGHRS and YFSETQ. The CDR3 sequence: CASSPDRSTEAFF. For the CDR3, the DNA is TGCGCCAGCAGCCCGGACAGGAGCACTGAAGCTTTCTTT. The complete variable domain, with remaining parts taken from reference TRBV5-1 and TRBJ1-1, reads KAGVTQTPRYLIKTRGQQVTLSCSPISGHRSVSWYQQTPGQGLQFLFEYFSETQRNKGNFPGRFSGRQFSNSRSEMNVSTLELGDSALYLCASSPDRSTEAFFGQGTRLTVV.

CDR3 residues: CASSPQGAMNTEAFF. CDR3 sequence (DNA): TGTGCCAGCAGCCCACAGGGGGCGATGAACACTGAAGCTTTCTTT. This chain joins TRBV3-1 (or the pseudogene TRBV3-2) and TRBJ1-1; 9 bases match TRBD1. Germline V gene data show CDR1 as LGHDT and CDR2 as YNNKEL (reference sequence). This CDR3 spans 15 amino acids. V lost 4 bases, J lost 0 bases, and 3 bases stayed unmatched.

The rearrangement uses TRBV25-1 and TRBJ2-1; 15 bases fit TRBD2. V gave up 3 bases and J gave up 9 bases; unmatched junction bases: 6. CDR3 length equals 16 residues. Germline lookup yields CDR1 MGHDK and CDR2 SYGVNS. The DNA of the CDR3 is TGTGCCAGCAGTGATTTCGGACTAGCGGGAGGGGGTGAGCAGTTCTTC. As protein: CASSDFGLAGGGEQFF. Full variable domain (remainder filled in from reference TRBV25-1 and TRBJ2-1): EADIYQTPRYLVIGTGKKITLECSQTMGHDKMYWYQQDPGMELHLIHYSYGVNSTEKGDLSSESTVSRIRTEHFPLTLESARPSHTSQYLCASSDFGLAGGGEQFFGPGTRLTVL.

The chain carries TRBV5-1 and TRBJ1-2, with no clear D. V lost 2 bases to trimming and J lost 0 bases, with 11 bases between them. CDR3 length: 15 amino acids. Germline assignment: CDR1 SGHRS and CDR2 YFSETQ. The CDR3 sequence: CASSFGPASNYGYTF. CDR3 nucleotide sequence: TGCGCCAGCAGCTTCGGACCTGCCTCTAACTATGGCTACACCTTC.

The chain uses TRBV6-4 and TRBJ1-2, with D perhaps matching TRBD1 (5 bases). The germline gives CDR1 MRHNA, CDR2 SNTAGT. Trimming removed 3 bases from V and 6 bases from J, with 17 bases in between. The CDR3 length is 15 residues. This chain's CDR3 is CASSEGRTGVDGYTF. The CDR3 nucleotides read TGTGCCAGCAGTGAGGGCAGAACGGGGGTCGATGGCTACACCTTC.

In its sample, this clone was seen once. The chain links TRBV2 to TRBJ2-7; 10 bases agree with TRBD2. Per germline, CDR1 SNHLY and CDR2 FYNNEI. With 2 bases clipped from V and 7 bases from J, the junction kept 8 bases outside the gene matches. This CDR3 contains 15 residues. The CDR3 nucleotides are TGTGCCAGCAGTGAAATTCTAGCGGGAGCGGGAGAGCAGTACTTC. Translation gives CASSEILAGAGEQYF.

The V gene is TRBV9, the J gene TRBJ2-3; no reliable D call. Deletions cut 5 bases from V and 2 bases from J, with 15 bases between. CDR1 is SGDLS and CDR2 is YYNGEE in the germline V gene. This CDR3 region has 15 residues. CDR3 region: CASSGVIPPTDTQYF. CDR3 sequence (DNA): TGTGCCAGCAGTGGGGTGATACCCCCCACAGATACGCAGTATTTT.

The chain employs TRBV11-3 and TRBJ2-1; 14 nucleotides match TRBD2. The CDR3 runs to 13 residues. V was pared by 5 bases and J by 14 bases, with 5 bases of the junction left unmatched. Germline CDR1 reads SGHNT; CDR2 reads YENEEA. The CDR3 DNA sequence: TGTGCCAGCAGCCCGACTAGCGGGAGGGCCAAGTTCTTC. This sequence encodes CASSPTSGRAKFF. Full variable domain (rest looked up from reference TRBV11-3 and TRBJ2-1): EAGVVQSPRYKIIEKKQPVAFWCNPISGHNTLYWYLQNLGQGPELLIRYENEEAVDDSQLPKDRFSAERLKGVDSTLKIQPAELGDSAVYLCASSPTSGRAKFFGPGTRLTVL.

The chain combines TRBV2 with TRBJ1-4; TRBD1 agrees at 9 bases. V dropped 7 bases and J dropped 9; count of bases not matched to a gene: 6. The CDR3 covers 13 residues. Germline-derived CDR1 and CDR2 are SNHLY and FYNNEI. CDR3 residues: CASNWDRDQKLFF. The CDR3 coding sequence is TGTGCCAGCAACTGGGACAGGGACCAAAAACTGTTTTTT.

This clone appeared a single time. This chain uses TRBV30 with TRBJ2-2, with D unresolved. The V end was cut by 2 bases, the J end by 1 base, with 8 bases between. The CDR3 has 14 amino acids. Germline V gene sequence: CDR1 GTSNPN, CDR2 SVGIG (reference sequence). CDR3 DNA sequence: TGTGCCTGGAGTTTCACAATGAACACCGGGGAGCTGTTTTTT. Translation gives CAWSFTMNTGELFF.

The rearrangement links TRBV30 to TRBJ2-2, with a weak D call TRBD1 (6 bases). Trimming removed 0 bases at V and 1 base at J, with 9 bases between. Germline lookup yields CDR1 GTSNPN and CDR2 SVGIG (reference sequence). This CDR3 is built from 15 residues. The CDR3 loop is CAWSVVTGNTGELFF. The CDR3 DNA follows: TGTGCCTGGAGTGTGGTGACAGGGAACACCGGGGAGCTGTTTTTT. Full variable domain (missing parts from reference TRBV30 and TRBJ2-2): SQTIHQWPATLVQPVGSPLSLECTVEGTSNPNLYWYRQAAGRGLQLLFYSVGIGQISSEVPQNLSASRPQDRQFILSSKKLLLSDSGFYLCAWSVVTGNTGELFFGEGSRLTVL.

The chain carries TRBV7-2 and TRBJ1-2, with TRBD1 matching 9 bases. Germline assignment: CDR1 SGHTA and CDR2 FQGNSA. The junction had 13 bases not matched to a gene; V was cut back by 2 bases and J by 6 bases. The CDR3 has 17 residues. The CDR3 DNA sequence: TGTGCCAGCAGCTTATCGGACAGGGGAGAGCGGAGGAATGGCTACACCTTC. Translating it yields CASSLSDRGERRNGYTF.

The chain carries TRBV25-1 and TRBJ1-1, with 9 bases that match TRBD1. Germline CDR1 is MGHDK and CDR2 is SYGVNS. This CDR3 region has 14 residues. After removal of 10 bases from V and 1 base from J, the junction contained 7 bases not matched to a gene. CDR3: CAKPGTGPNTEAFF. The CDR3 DNA follows: TGTGCCAAACCGGGGACAGGGCCGAACACTGAAGCTTTCTTT.

The V call is TRBV29-1, the J call TRBJ2-7; the D gene could be TRBD1 or TRBD2 (6 bases each). The germline gives CDR1 SQVTM, CDR2 ANQGSEA. V was pared by 3 bases and J by 3 bases, with 18 bases between. The CDR3 sequence is 15 residues long. Here the CDR3 DNA reads TGCAGCGTTGACTCGAGGGGGGCCCCGGGCTACGAGCAGTACTTC. Residues: CSVDSRGAPGYEQYF.

The rearrangement links TRBV6-5 to TRBJ1-2, with no clear D. This CDR3 has 13 residues. Trimming cost V 6 bases and J 5 bases, with 13 bases left between them. Looked up from germline, CDR1 is MNHEY and CDR2 is SVGAGI. CDR3 nucleotides: TGTGCCAGCAGCACTCTAGGACGGTATGGCTACACCTTC. Residues: CASSTLGRYGYTF.

CDR3 loop: CASSFREPYNEQFF. CDR3 DNA sequence: TGTGCCAGCAGCTTTAGGGAACCTTACAATGAGCAGTTCTTC. The chain joins TRBV7-9 to TRBJ2-1; D is uncertain. This CDR3 region has 14 residues. Trimming removed 3 bases at V and 4 bases at J, with 10 bases between. CDR1 SEHNR and CDR2 FQNEAQ come from the germline V gene (reference sequence).

The J gene is TRBJ2-1, the V gene TRBV6-6, with TRBD2 matching over 7 bases. The CDR3 totals 16 residues. The germline gives CDR1 MNHNY, CDR2 SVGAGI (reference sequence). Germline trimming cut 1 base from V and 2 bases from J; bases unmatched to any gene: 5. Here the CDR3 reads CASSYYGLGAYNEQFF. In nucleotides, the CDR3 is TGTGCCAGCAGTTACTACGGACTAGGGGCCTACAATGAGCAGTTCTTC.

This sequence joins TRBV2 and TRBJ2-7; D is undetermined. The CDR3 loop spans 16 amino acids. V lost 4 bases and J lost 1, with 17 bases in between. Per germline, CDR1 SNHLY and CDR2 FYNNEI. CDR3 loop: CASSAILGRRSYEQYF. The CDR3, as DNA: TGTGCCAGCAGTGCGATTCTAGGACGAAGATCCTACGAGCAGTACTTC.

This chain's CDR3 is CASSPGTGSNQPQHF. The CDR3 coding sequence is TGTGCCAGCAGTCCGGGGACAGGGAGCAATCAGCCCCAGCATTTT. The chain uses TRBV27 and TRBJ1-5, with 9 bases lining up with TRBD1. The trim removed 5 bases at V and 1 base at J, leaving 3 bases unmatched. CDR1 is MNHEY and CDR2 is SMNVEV in the germline V gene (reference sequence). The CDR3 totals 15 residues.

The chain joins TRBV7-8 to TRBJ2-7; possibly TRBD2 for D (5 bases). The V end was cut by 7 bases, the J end by 0 bases, with 13 bases between. The CDR3 has 14 amino acids. CDR1 and CDR2 from the germline V gene are SGHVS and FQNEAQ. For the CDR3, the DNA is TGTGCCAGCACCAAGGGAGCGAGCTCCTACGAGCAGTACTTC. The encoded protein is CASTKGASSYEQYF.

This clone was detected a few times. The rearrangement uses TRBV9 and TRBJ2-7; D is unresolved. Germline V CDR1 and CDR2: SGDLS, YYNGEE. V dropped 3 bases and J dropped 2 bases, with 18 bases sitting between them. The CDR3 is 16 residues long. CDR3 sequence reads: CASSASPGLVPYEQYF. The DNA for the CDR3 is TGTGCCAGCAGCGCGTCCCCCGGGCTAGTGCCCTACGAGCAGTACTTC.

The chain combines TRBV2 with TRBJ2-7, with D unresolved. Germline V gene lookup returns CDR1 SNHLY and CDR2 FYNNEI. This CDR3 has 12 residues. Between the trimmed V and J ends, which lost 4 bases and 0 bases, there was a span of 4 bases. The CDR3 region has the DNA TGTGCCAGCAGTGCCGGCTCCTACGAGCAGTACTTC. Translated: CASSAGSYEQYF.

The rearrangement links TRBV7-9 to TRBJ1-6, with D hard to call. Germline CDR1 is SEHNR and CDR2 is FQNEAQ (reference sequence). Between the trimmed V and J ends, which lost 1 base and 6 bases, there was a span of 10 bases. CDR3 size: 15 residues. DNA for the CDR3: TGTGCCAGCAGCTTAGATCGGGTATCTAATTCACCCCTCCACTTT. This sequence encodes CASSLDRVSNSPLHF.

This clone is a singleton in its sample. The chain carries TRBV5-4 and TRBJ2-3, with 8 nucleotides matching TRBD2. V dropped 7 bases and J dropped 2; count of bases not matched to a gene: 6. CDR1 and CDR2 from the germline V gene are SGHNT and YYREEE (reference sequence). CDR3 length: 14 residues. DNA for the CDR3: TGTGCCAGCGAGATAGCGGGATTCACAGATACGCAGTATTTT. Encoded protein: CASEIAGFTDTQYF. Filled out from reference TRBV5-4 and TRBJ2-3, the complete variable domain reads ETGVTQSPTHLIKTRGQQVTLRCSSQSGHNTVSWYQQALGQGPQFIFQYYREEENGRGNFPPRFSGLQFPNYSSELNVNALELDDSALYLCASEIAGFTDTQYFGPGTRLTVL.

About this clone: Other DNA sequences in the sample encode the same CDR3. The V gene is TRBV7-2, the J gene TRBJ2-5; D uncertain. Germline CDR1 and CDR2: SGHTA and FQGNSA. Trimming cost V 1 base and J 4 bases, with 4 bases left between them. The CDR3 has 12 residues. CDR3 nucleotides: TGTGCCAGCAGCTTAGTGGGAGAGACCCAGTACTTC. Protein sequence: CASSLVGETQYF. The full variable domain, completed using reference TRBV7-2 and TRBJ2-5, is GAGVSQSPSNKVTEKGKDVELRCDPISGHTALYWYRQSLGQGLEFLIYFQGNSAPDKSGLPSDRFSAERTGGSVSTLTIQRTQQEDSAVYLCASSLVGETQYFGPGTRLLVL.

The J gene is TRBJ1-6, the V gene TRBV7-6, with TRBD1 as a possible D gene (5 bases). Germline V CDR1 and CDR2: SGHVS, FNYEAQ. Trimming pared 2 bases from V and 6 bases from J, leaving 8 bases between. The CDR3 extends over 14 amino acids. CDR3 coding DNA: TGTGCCAGCAGCTTACGACAGCTTAATTCACCCCTCCACTTT. Amino acid sequence: CASSLRQLNSPLHF.

This chain connects TRBV5-1 to TRBJ2-7; 7 bases are shared with TRBD2. Trimming cost V 4 bases and J 3 bases; bases outside gene matches: 7. Germline V gene lookup returns CDR1 SGHRS and CDR2 YFSETQ. The CDR3 loop spans 14 amino acids. CDR3 sequence reads: CASSEERDYYEQYF. DNA for the CDR3: TGCGCCAGCAGCGAAGAGCGGGACTACTACGAGCAGTACTTC.